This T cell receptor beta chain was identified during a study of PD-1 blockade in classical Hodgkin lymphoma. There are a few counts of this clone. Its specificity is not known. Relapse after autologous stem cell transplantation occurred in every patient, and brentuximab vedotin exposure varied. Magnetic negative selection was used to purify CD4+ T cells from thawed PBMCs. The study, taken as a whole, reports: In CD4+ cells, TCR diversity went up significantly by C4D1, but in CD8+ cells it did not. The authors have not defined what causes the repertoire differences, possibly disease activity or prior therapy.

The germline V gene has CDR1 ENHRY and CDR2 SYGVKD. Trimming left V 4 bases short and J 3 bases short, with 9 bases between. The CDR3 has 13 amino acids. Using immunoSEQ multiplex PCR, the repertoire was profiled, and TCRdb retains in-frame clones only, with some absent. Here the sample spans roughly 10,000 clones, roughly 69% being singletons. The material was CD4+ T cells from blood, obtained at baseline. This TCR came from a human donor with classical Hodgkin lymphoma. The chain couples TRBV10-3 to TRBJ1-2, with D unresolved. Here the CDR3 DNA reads TGTGCCATCAGTGTCTCCGAAGACTATGGCTACACCTTC. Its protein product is CAISVSEDYGYTF.